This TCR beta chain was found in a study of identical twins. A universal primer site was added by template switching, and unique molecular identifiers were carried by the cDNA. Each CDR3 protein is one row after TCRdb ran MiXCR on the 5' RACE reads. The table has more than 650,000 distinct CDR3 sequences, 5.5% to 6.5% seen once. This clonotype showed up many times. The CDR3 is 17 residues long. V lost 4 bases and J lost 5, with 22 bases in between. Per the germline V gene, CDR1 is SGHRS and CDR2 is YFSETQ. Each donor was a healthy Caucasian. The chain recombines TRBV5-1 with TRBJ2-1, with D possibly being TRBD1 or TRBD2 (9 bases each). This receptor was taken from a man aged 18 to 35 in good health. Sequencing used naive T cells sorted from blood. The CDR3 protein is CASSPPSGTGQDNEQFF. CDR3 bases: TGCGCCAGCAGCCCACCTAGCGGGACAGGGCAGGACAATGAGCAGTTCTTC.